The present TCR beta chain was sequenced within a study of resident and recirculating memory T cells in vitiligo. Whole-study context: Whole samples, not sorted cells, were homogenized and used for genomic DNA extraction. General study points: TCR sequences were not conserved across biopsy sites or patients.

Stable vitiligo meant no lesion change over the previous 6 months. Patients who had received treatment within the previous three months were excluded. Assay used: immunoSEQ multiplex PCR; TCRdb lists only in-frame clones, some missing. The sample records approximately 69,000 clones, roughly nine tenths being singletons. Of note for this clone: Its antigen remains unidentified.

The CDR3 spans 18 residues. V was cut by 4 bases and J by 0 bases, with 16 bases left in between. Germline CDR1 and CDR2: SEHNR and FQNEAQ (reference sequence). This sequence was found in a male donor with vitiligo. Sequenced sample: blood. The V call is TRBV7-9, the J call TRBJ2-6; the D is unclear. CDR3 amino acids: CASSSRDKSVSGANVLTF. The CDR3 coding sequence is TGTGCCAGCAGCTCCAGAGACAAATCCGTCTCTGGGGCCAACGTCCTGACTTTC.